This is a list of T cell receptor beta chains from one sample in a study of vaccination and CD4 T cells after COVID-19. TCRdb used MiXCR to reprocess the PCR reads, holding one entry per CDR3 protein. The sample includes 20,000 or so distinct CDR3 sequences, about 60% of them seen just once. The source material was CD4+ T cells from blood, sampled after SARS-CoV-2 vaccination. These receptors came from a human donor who had recovered from COVID-19. Both conserved end residues are part of each CDR3. The D gene is left open where the match is weak. A clone size is listed for some rows: how often the clone was seen (once, few, many), or a class if it is expanded.

j_call	v_call	d_call	clone_size	cdr3_nt	cdr3_aa
TRBJ1-5	TRBV28	-	-	TGTGCCAGCAGTTCCGGGGGGAGCAATCAGCCCCAGCATTTT	CASSSGGSNQPQHF
TRBJ2-1	TRBV7-2	TRBD2	-	TGTGCCAGCAGCTTGAGTAGCGGGAGGGCCTTGTTCTTC	CASSLSSGRALFF
TRBJ1-1	TRBV7-6	-	-	TGTGCCAGCAGCTTAGCAGGTCCAGGGAGCACTGAAGCTTTCTTT	CASSLAGPGSTEAFF
TRBJ2-3	TRBV7-9	TRBD2	-	TGTGCCAGCAGCCGAGGTACTAGCGAACTTGGGGGCACAGATACGCAGTATTTT	CASSRGTSELGGTDTQYF
TRBJ2-3	TRBV7-9	-	-	TGTGCCAGCAGGTACACAGATACGCAGTATTTT	CASRYTDTQYF
TRBJ1-1	TRBV7-6	TRBD1	-	TGTGCCAGCAGCCCGGAAGGGGACAGGAGGCGATGGACTGAAGCTTTCTTT	CASSPEGDRRRWTEAFF
TRBJ2-1	TRBV7-2	TRBD1	once	TGTGCCAGCAGCTTAGAGGGGACAGTGTACAATGAGCAGTTCTTC	CASSLEGTVYNEQFF
TRBJ2-5	TRBV7-9	TRBD1	-	TGTGCCAGCAGCCCCCCCGACAGGGTAACCCGGGTCGGTACCCAGTACTTC	CASSPPDRVTRVGTQYF
TRBJ1-2	TRBV28	-	-	TGTGCCAGCAGTTTGTCACGCATCGGAGTCGGGGGCTACACCTTC	CASSLSRIGVGGYTF
TRBJ2-1	TRBV7-6	-	-	TGTGCCAGCAGCTACAGGGCTAGCTCCTACAATGAGCAGTTCTTC	CASSYRASSYNEQFF
TRBJ1-4	TRBV20-1	-	once	TGCAGTGCTAGTAGTCAGTTGAATGAAAAACTGTTTTTT	CSASSQLNEKLFF
TRBJ1-5	TRBV19	-	once	TGTGCCAGTAGTATGTCTCCGGGGCGGGGTCGGCCCCAGCATTTT	CASSMSPGRGRPQHF
TRBJ1-4	TRBV28	-	-	TGTGCCAGCAGCCCTAATGAAAAACTGTTTTTT	CASSPNEKLFF
TRBJ1-2	TRBV20-1	TRBD1	-	TGCAGTGCTAGAGGGACAGGGGGCGACTATGGCTACACCTTC	CSARGTGGDYGYTF
TRBJ2-5	TRBV20-1	-	-	TGCAGTGCTAGAGATGTATGGGAGACCCAGTACTTC	CSARDVWETQYF
TRBJ2-3	TRBV20-1	-	few	TGCAGCTACCCCTCACCGGGAGGCACAGATACGCAGTATTTT	CSYPSPGGTDTQYF
TRBJ2-2	TRBV6-2/TRBV6-3	TRBD2	-	TGTGCCAGCAGTCGTATACGCGGGAGGGCCTGGACCGGGGAGCTGTTTTTT	CASSRIRGRAWTGELFF
TRBJ2-3	TRBV7-3	-	once	TGTGCCAGCAGCTTATGGGGAGGTCGCACAGATACGCAGTATTTT	CASSLWGGRTDTQYF